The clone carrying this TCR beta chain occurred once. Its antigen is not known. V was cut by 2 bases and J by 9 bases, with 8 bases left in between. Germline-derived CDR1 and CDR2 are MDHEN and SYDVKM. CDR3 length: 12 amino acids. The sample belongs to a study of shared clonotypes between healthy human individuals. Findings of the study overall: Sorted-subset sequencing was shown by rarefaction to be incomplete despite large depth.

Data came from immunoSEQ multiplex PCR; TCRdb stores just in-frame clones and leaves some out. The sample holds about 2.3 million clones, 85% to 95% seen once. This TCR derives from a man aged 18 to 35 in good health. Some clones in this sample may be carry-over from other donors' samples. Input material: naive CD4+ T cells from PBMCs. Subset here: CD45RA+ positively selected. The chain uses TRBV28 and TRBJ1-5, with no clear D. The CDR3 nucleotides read TGTGCCAGCAGTTTAGGTTCTGGGCCCCAGCATTTT. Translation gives CASSLGSGPQHF.